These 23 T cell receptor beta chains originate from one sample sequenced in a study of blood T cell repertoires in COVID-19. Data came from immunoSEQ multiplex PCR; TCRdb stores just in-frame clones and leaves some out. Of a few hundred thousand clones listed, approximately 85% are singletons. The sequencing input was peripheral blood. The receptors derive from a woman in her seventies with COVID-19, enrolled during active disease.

The CDR3 sequence: CSVESRGLAGGPRDTQYF. CDR3 coding DNA: TGCAGCGTTGAATCGAGGGGACTAGCGGGGGGGCCGAGGGATACGCAGTATTTT. The chain is built from TRBV29-1 and TRBJ2-3; TRBD2 matches at 16 bases. V was pared by 2 bases and J by 6 bases, with 11 bases of the junction left unmatched. Germline CDR1 reads SQVTM; CDR2 reads ANQGSEA. CDR3 length: 18 residues.

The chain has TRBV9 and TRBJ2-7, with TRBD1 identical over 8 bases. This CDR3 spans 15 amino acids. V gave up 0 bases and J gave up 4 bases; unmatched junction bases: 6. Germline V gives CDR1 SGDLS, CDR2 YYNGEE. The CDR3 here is CASSVATGGVYEQYF. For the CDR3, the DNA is TGTGCCAGCAGCGTAGCCACAGGGGGTGTATACGAGCAGTACTTC.

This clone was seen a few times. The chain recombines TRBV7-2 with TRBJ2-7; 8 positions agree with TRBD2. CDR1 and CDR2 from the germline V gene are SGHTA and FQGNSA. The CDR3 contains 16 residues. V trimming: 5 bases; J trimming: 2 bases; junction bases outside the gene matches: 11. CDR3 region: CASSASLSGKPYEQYF. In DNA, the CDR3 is TGTGCCAGCAGCGCCTCCCTTAGCGGGAAACCCTACGAGCAGTACTTC.

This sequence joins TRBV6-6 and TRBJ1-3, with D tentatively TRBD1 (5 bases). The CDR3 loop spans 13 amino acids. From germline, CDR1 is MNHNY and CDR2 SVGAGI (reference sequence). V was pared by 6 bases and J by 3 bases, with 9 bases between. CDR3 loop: CASSLGVGNTIYF. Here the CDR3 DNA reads TGTGCCAGCAGCTTAGGGGTTGGAAACACCATATATTTT.

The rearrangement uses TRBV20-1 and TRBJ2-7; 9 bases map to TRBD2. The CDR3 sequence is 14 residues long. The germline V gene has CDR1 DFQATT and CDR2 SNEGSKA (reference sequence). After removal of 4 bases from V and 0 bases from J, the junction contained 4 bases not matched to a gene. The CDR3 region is CSAIDSGGSYEQYF. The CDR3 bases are TGCAGTGCTATTGATAGCGGGGGCTCCTACGAGCAGTACTTC.

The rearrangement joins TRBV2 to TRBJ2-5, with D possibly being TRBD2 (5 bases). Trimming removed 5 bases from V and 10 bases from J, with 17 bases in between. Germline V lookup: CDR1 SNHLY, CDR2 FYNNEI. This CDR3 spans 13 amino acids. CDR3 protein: CASSPGLTYDQYF. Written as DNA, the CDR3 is TGTGCCAGCAGTCCGGGGTTAACTTACGACCAGTACTTC.

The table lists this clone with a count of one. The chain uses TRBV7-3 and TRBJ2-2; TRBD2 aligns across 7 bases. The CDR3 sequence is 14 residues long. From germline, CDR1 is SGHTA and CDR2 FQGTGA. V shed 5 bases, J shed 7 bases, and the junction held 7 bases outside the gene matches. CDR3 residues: CASSPGLVGGELFF. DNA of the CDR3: TGTGCCAGCAGCCCCGGACTAGTAGGCGGGGAGCTGTTTTTT.

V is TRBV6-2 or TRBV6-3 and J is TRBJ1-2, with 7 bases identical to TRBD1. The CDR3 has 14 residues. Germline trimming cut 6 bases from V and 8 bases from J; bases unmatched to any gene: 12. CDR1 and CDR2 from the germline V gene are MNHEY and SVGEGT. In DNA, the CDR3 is TGTGCCAGCAGCCTCAAAGACAGGGAGAAAGGCTACACCTTC. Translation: CASSLKDREKGYTF.

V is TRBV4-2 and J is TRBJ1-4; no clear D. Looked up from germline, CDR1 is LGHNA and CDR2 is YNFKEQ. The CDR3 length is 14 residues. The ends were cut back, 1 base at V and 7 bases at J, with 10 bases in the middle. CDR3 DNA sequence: TGTGCCAGCAGCCAAGCATCGGGGTTTGAAAAACTGTTTTTT. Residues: CASSQASGFEKLFF.

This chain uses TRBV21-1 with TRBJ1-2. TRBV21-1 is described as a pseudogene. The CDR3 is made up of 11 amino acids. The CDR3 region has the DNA TGTGCCAGCAGCCTTTTTAATGGCTACACCTTC. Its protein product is CASSLFNGYTF.

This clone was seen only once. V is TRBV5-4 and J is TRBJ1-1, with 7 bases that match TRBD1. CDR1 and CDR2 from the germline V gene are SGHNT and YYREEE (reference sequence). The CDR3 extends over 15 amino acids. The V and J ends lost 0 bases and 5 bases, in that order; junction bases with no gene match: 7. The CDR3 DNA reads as TGTGCCAGCAGCTTGGGGGGGACAGAAAGGACTGAAGCTTTCTTT. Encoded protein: CASSLGGTERTEAFF.

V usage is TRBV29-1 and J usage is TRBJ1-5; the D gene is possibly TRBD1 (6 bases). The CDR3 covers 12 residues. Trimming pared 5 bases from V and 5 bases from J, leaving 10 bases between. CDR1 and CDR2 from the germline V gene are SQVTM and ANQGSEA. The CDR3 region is CSVKQGDQPQHF. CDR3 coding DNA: TGCAGCGTTAAACAGGGAGATCAGCCCCAGCATTTT.

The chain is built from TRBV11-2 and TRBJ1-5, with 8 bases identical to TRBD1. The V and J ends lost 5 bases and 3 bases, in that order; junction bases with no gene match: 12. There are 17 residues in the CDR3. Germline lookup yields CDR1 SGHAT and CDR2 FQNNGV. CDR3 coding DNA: TGTGCCAGCAGCCGAGGACAGGGCAGAGGGGCCAATCAGCCCCAGCATTTT. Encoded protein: CASSRGQGRGANQPQHF.

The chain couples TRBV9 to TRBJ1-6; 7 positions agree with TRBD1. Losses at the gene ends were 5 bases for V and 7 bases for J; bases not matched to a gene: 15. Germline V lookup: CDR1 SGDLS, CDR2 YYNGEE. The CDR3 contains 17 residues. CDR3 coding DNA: TGTGCCAGCAGTGACGATAGACAGGGCTCCATCAATTCACCCCTCCACTTT. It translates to CASSDDRQGSINSPLHF.

The CDR3 region has the DNA TGTGCCAGCGGGACAGTAAACACCGGGGAGCTGTTTTTT. It translates to CASGTVNTGELFF. This chain links TRBV11-3 with TRBJ2-2; 7 nucleotides match TRBD1. Germline V CDR1 and CDR2: SGHNT, YENEEA. This CDR3 region has 13 residues. V gave up 8 bases and J gave up 2 bases; unmatched junction bases: 2.

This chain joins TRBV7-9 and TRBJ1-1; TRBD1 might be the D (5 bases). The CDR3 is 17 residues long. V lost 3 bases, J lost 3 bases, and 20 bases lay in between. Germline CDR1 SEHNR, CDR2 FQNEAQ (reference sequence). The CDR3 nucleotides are TGTGCCAGCAGCTTCTCCCCCCCCCACAGGTGGGACACTGAAGCTTTCTTT. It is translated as CASSFSPPHRWDTEAFF.

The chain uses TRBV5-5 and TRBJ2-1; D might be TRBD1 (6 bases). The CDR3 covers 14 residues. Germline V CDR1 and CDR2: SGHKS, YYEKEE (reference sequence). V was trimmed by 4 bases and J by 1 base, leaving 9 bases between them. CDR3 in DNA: TGTGCCAGCAGCCGGACAGATTCCTACAATGAGCAGTTCTTC. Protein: CASSRTDSYNEQFF.

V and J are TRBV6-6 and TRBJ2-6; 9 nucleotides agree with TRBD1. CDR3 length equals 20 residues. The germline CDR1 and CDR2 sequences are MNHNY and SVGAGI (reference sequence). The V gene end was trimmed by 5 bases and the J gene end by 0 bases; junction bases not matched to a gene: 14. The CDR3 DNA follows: TGTGCCAGCAGTCGATGGGGGACAGGGTCTGAAATCTCTGGGGCCAACGTCCTGACTTTC. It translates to CASSRWGTGSEISGANVLTF.

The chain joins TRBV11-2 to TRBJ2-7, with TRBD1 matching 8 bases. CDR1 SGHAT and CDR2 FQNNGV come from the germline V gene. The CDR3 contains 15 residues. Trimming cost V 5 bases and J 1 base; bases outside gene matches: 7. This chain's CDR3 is CASSVPGQVSYEQYF. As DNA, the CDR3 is TGTGCCAGCAGCGTACCGGGACAGGTGTCCTACGAGCAGTACTTC. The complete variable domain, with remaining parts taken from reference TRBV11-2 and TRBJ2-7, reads EAGVAQSPRYKIIEKRQSVAFWCNPISGHATLYWYQQILGQGPKLLIQFQNNGVVDDSQLPKDRFSAERLKGVDSTLKIQPAKLEDSAVYLCASSVPGQVSYEQYFGPGTRLTVT.

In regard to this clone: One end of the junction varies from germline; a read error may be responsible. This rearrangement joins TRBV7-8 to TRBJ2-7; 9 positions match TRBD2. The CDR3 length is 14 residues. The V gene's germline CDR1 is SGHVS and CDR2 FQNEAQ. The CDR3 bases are TGTGCCAGCAGTTTAGCGGGGGCTAGCTGGGAGCAGTACTTC. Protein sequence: CASSLAGASWEQYF.

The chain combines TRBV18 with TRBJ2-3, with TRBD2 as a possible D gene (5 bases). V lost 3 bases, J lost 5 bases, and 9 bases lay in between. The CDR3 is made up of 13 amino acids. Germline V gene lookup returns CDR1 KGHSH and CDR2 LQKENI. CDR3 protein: CASSPTTQDTQYF. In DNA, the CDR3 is TGTGCCAGCTCACCGACTACACAAGATACGCAGTATTTT.

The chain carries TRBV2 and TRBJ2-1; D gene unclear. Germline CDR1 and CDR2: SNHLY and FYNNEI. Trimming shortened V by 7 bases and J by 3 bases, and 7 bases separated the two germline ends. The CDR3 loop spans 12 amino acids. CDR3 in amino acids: CASKANYNEQFF. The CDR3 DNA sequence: TGTGCCAGCAAAGCGAACTACAATGAGCAGTTCTTC.

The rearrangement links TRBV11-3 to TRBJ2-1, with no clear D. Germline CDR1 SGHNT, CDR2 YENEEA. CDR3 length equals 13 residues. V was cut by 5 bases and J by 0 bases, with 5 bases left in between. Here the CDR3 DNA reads TGTGCCAGCAGCACCAGCTCCTACAATGAGCAGTTCTTC. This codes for CASSTSSYNEQFF.